This TCR beta chain was retrieved from a study of shared clonotypes between healthy human individuals (TCRdb year 2020). Regarding the complete study: The cohort included three men and a couple of women between 18 and 49 years of age. For each donor, three plates each were used for CD4 naive and CD4 memory, two plates were used for CD8 naive, and one plate was used for CD8 memory. To increase sequencing depth and limit assay-specific biases, different laboratories used diverse techniques to prepare libraries and sequence TCR repertoires. To estimate repertoire size and how much clonotypes are shared between individuals, the study performed deep sequencing of blood TCR repertoires from a few healthy adults. Leukapheresis yielded between about 0.8 and 8.9 billion PBMCs per donor. What the authors observed across the whole study: Only blood was sampled, and tissue TCR repertoires likely differ from those in blood. Incomplete sequencing was indicated by rarefaction of sorted-subset datasets, despite the large sequencing depth. Based on pairwise subsampling, the degree of clonotype sharing among donors was expected to be affected by sequencing depth. Naive subsets generally had larger estimated clonotype richness than memory subsets did. Clonotypes shared by all four sorted-subset donors showed higher generation probabilities than non-shared clonotypes. Sharing across four donors was observed for about 4.8% of naive CD4, over 3% of naive CD8, roughly 2.4% of memory CD4, and over 0.3% of memory CD8 clonotypes. The genetic and exposure-history diversity represented was limited by the small number of donors.

This clone occurred once. Its target antigen remains unknown. No qualities accompany the bases; no much larger clone lies one base away. Using the deep immunoSEQ assay, TCR CDR3 regions were amplified from genomic DNA by multiplex PCR. Genomic DNA extracted from each cell subset was distributed evenly over all wells of several immunoSEQ 96-well plates, and each plate served as one replicate. For sorted subsets, each replicate PCR was loaded with around 220 ng genomic DNA, equivalent to approximately 27,000 T cell genomes. Purified libraries were measured with a Qubit 3.0 fluorometer, size-checked on a Bioanalyzer 2100, and measured again with the KAPA Library Quantification kit. Every immunoSEQ 96-well plate was sequenced on a separate single-read 150-cycle Illumina NextSeq 550 flow cell. The paper's data handling went like this. Because the immunoSEQ output included only junctional sequences and no quality scores, the filtering could not be the same as the filtering used for full-length reads. Sequences were annotated with PyIR, a Python wrapper for IgBLAST v1.9, and V/J genes and CDR3 were assigned using IMGT germline references. Reads were filtered out if the reads had weak V/J assignments (E-value above 1e-6), no CDR3, stop codons, out-of-frame junctions, or ambiguous translated residues. V3J clonotypes were defined as sequences sharing the same inferred V gene, J gene, and CDR3 amino acid sequence. To compute the percentage overlap between repertoires, the number of shared unique clonotypes was divided by the size of the smaller repertoire. Richness of each repertoire was evaluated using RTK rarefaction, the Chao1 estimator, and Recon v2.1 estimates of unobserved clonotypes. For all TCRbeta clonotypes obtained by the gDNA method from a handful of donors, generation probabilities were computed with OLGA. Drawn from immuneACCESS, this table holds only the in-frame rearrangements with V and J called that TCRdb kept. Clones are partly lost; checked studies trace under half to an unresolved V gene and leave the rest unexplained. V and J calls and clone size are those listed in that table; D and trimming were worked out from the DNA. This sample has approximately 2,000,000 clones in its table, and around 93% of those were observed once. 1.5% to 2% of the sample lies in the top ten.

From cysteine to phenylalanine, the CDR3 is 15 amino acids long. Solely the CDR3 DNA is kept, with 45 bases framed from the first base. Unmatched junction bases come to 4, with V trimmed by 0 bases and J by 6 bases. The germline V gene sets CDR1 to MGHRA and CDR2 to YSYEKL. CD8 naive samples consisted of CD45RO-negative cells that were positively selected for CCR7, yielding a CD45RA+CCR7+ population without TemRA cells. The donors were healthy, HIV-negative adults with no recently reported acute infections or vaccinations. Every donor was a Caucasian adult living in Nashville, Tennessee, USA. Blood was collected by leukapheresis, and PBMCs were isolated by Ficoll-Histopaque density gradient centrifugation and then cryopreserved in liquid nitrogen vapor phase. Purity and quantity of every magnetically sorted T cell population were checked by analytical flow cytometry. Genomic DNA was isolated from each sorted fraction and quantified by UV absorbance on a Nanodrop 2000c.

The TCR was taken from a man aged 18 to 30 in good health. Some clones in this sample may be carry-over from other donors' samples. The sample was naive CD8+ T cells from PBMCs. The sample's cell subset or site label, decoded: CD45RA+CCR7+. The V and J genes are TRBV4-1 and TRBJ1-5; 8 nucleotides in the junction match TRBD1. Read as DNA, the sequence is TGCGCCAGCAGCCAAGATTGGCAGGGGGCTCAGCCCCAGCATTTT. This translates into CASSQDWQGAQPQHF.